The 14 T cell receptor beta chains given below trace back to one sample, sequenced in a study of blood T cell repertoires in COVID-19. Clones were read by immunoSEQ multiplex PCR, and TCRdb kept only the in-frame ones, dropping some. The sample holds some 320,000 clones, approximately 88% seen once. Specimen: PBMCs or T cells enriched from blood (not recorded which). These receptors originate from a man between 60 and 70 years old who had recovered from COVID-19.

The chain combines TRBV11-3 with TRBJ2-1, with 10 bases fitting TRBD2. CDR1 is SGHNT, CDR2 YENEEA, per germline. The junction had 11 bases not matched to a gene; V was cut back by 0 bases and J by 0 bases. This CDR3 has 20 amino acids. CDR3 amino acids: CASSLEGTSARPSSYNEQFF. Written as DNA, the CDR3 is TGTGCCAGCAGCTTAGAGGGGACTAGCGCCCGACCCAGCTCCTACAATGAGCAGTTCTTC.

CDR3 residues: CASSPGTTTYEQYF. For the CDR3, the DNA is TGTGCCAGCAGTCCCGGAACCACGACTTACGAGCAGTACTTC. This chain links TRBV28 with TRBJ2-7; unclear D gene. Germline V gene data show CDR1 as MDHEN and CDR2 as SYDVKM. The CDR3 is 14 amino acids. V lost 5 bases, J lost 4 bases, and 15 bases lay in between.

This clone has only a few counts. DNA for the CDR3: TGTGCCAGCAGTTTATCGAGGGCAGCTGGTTCACCCCTCCACTTT. Its protein product is CASSLSRAAGSPLHF. V usage is TRBV27 and J usage is TRBJ1-6; D is uncertain. With 0 bases removed from V and 9 bases from J, the gap between germline ends came to 12 bases. The CDR3 is 15 residues long. CDR1 is MNHEY and CDR2 is SMNVEV in the germline V gene (reference sequence).

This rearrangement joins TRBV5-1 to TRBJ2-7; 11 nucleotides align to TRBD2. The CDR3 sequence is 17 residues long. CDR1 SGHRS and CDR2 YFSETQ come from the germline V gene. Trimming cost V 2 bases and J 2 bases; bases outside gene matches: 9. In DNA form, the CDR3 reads TGCGCCAGCAGCTTCGGGCTAGCGGGAGGTTACGCCTACGAGCAGTACTTC. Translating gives CASSFGLAGGYAYEQYF.

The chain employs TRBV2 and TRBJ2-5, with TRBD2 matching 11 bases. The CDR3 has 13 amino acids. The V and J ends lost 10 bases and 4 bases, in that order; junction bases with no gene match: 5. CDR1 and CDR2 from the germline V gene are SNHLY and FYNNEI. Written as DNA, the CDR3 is TGTGCCACCACTAGCGGGAGCGTAGAGACCCAGTACTTC. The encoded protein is CATTSGSVETQYF. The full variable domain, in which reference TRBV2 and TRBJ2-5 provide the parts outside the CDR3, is EPEVTQTPSHQVTQMGQEVILRCVPISNHLYFYWYRQILGQKVEFLVSFYNNEISEKSEIFDDQFSVERPDGSNFTLKIRSTKLEDSAMYFCATTSGSVETQYFGPGTRLLVL.

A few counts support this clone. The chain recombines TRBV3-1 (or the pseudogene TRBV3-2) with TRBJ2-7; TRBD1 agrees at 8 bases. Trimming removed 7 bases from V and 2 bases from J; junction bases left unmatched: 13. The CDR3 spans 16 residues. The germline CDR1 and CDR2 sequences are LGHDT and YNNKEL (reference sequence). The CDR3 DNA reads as TGTGCCAGCAACACCGCGGGACAGGTTTACCCCTACGAGCAGTACTTC. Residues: CASNTAGQVYPYEQYF.

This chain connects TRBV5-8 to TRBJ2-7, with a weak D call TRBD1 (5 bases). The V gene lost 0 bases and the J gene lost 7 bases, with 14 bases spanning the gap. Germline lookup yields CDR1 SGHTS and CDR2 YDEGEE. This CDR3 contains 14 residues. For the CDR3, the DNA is TGTGCCAGCAGCTTGGGACAGATGGTGGAGGAGCAGTACTTC. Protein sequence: CASSLGQMVEEQYF.

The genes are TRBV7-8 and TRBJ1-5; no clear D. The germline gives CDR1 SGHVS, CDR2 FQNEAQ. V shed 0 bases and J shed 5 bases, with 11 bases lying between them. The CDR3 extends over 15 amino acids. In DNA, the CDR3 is TGTGCCAGCAGCTTAGCAAGCGGGAGATATCAGCCCCAGCATTTT. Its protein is CASSLASGRYQPQHF.

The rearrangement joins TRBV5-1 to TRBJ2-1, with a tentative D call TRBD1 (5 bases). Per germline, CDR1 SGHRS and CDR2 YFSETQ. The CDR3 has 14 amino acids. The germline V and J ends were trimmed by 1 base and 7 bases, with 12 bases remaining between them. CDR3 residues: CASSLPVGLNEQFF. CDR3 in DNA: TGCGCCAGCAGCTTGCCTGTGGGGCTAAATGAGCAGTTCTTC.

CDR3 residues: CASSLDKNYGYTF. The CDR3 coding sequence is TGTGCCAGCAGCCTAGACAAAAACTATGGCTACACCTTC. This sequence joins TRBV9 and TRBJ1-2; no definite D call. The germline gives CDR1 SGDLS, CDR2 YYNGEE. V dropped 4 bases and J dropped 2 bases, with 9 bases sitting between them. This CDR3 has 13 amino acids.

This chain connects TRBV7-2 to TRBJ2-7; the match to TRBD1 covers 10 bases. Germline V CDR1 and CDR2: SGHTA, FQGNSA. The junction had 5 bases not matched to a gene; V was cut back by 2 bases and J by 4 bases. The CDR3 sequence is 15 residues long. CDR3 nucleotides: TGTGCCAGCAGCTTACAGACAGGGGGCTTTTACGAGCAGTACTTC. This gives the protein CASSLQTGGFYEQYF.

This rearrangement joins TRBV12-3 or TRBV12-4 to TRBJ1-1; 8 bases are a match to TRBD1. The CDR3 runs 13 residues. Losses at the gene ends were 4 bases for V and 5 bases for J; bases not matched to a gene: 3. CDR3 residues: CASSSQGETEAFF. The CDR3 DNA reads TGTGCCAGCAGTTCACAGGGGGAGACTGAAGCTTTCTTT.

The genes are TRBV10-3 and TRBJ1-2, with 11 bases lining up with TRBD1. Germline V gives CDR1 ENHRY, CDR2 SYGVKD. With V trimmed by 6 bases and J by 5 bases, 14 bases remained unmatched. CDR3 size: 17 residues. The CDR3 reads CAISEFSGTGGEYGYTF. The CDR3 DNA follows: TGTGCCATCAGCGAATTTTCCGGGACAGGGGGGGAGTATGGCTACACCTTC.

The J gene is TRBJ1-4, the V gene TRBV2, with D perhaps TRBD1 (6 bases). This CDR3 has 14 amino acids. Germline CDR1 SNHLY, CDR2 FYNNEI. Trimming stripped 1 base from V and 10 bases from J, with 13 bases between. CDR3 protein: CASSEESRGGKLFF. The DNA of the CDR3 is TGTGCCAGCAGTGAAGAGTCTAGGGGGGGAAAACTGTTTTTT.